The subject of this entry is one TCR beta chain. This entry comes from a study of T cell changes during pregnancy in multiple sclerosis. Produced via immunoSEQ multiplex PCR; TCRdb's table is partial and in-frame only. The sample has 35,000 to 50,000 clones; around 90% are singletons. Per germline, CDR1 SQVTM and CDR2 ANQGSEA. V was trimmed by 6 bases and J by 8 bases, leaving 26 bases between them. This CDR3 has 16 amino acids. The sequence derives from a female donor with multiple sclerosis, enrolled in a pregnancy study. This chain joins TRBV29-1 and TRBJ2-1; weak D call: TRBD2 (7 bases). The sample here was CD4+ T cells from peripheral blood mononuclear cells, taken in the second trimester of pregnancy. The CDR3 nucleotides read TGCAGCGTCGGAGGGGGGTTGGCGGGAGTTTCGGATGAGCAGTTCTTC. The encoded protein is CSVGGGLAGVSDEQFF.